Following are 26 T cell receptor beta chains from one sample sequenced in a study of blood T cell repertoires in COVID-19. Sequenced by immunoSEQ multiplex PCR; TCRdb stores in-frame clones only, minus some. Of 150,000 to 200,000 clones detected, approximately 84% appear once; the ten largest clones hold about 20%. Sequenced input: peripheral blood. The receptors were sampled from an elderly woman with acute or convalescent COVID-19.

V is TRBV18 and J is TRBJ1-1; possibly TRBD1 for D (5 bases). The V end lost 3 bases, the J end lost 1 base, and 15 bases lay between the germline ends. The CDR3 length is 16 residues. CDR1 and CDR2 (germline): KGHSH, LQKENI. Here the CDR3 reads CASSPFESRANTEAFF. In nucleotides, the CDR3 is TGTGCCAGCTCACCCTTTGAAAGCAGGGCGAACACTGAAGCTTTCTTT.

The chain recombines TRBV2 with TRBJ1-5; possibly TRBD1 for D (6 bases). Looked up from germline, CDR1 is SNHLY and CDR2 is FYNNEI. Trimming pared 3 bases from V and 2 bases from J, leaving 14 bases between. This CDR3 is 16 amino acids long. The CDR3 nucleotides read TGTGCCAGCAGTGACAGGGGCGGTGTTGGCAATCAGCCCCAGCATTTT. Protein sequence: CASSDRGGVGNQPQHF. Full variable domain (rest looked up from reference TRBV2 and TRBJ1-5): EPEVTQTPSHQVTQMGQEVILRCVPISNHLYFYWYRQILGQKVEFLVSFYNNEISEKSEIFDDQFSVERPDGSNFTLKIRSTKLEDSAMYFCASSDRGGVGNQPQHFGDGTRLSIL.

The CDR3 DNA reads TGTGCCTGGAGTGCGTGGACAGGACCCTACAATGAGCAGTTCTTC. This encodes CAWSAWTGPYNEQFF. The chain recombines TRBV30 with TRBJ2-1; 7 bases fit TRBD1. The CDR3 spans 15 residues. Germline CDR1 and CDR2: GTSNPN and SVGIG (reference sequence). V lost 1 base and J lost 2; bases outside the gene matches: 5.

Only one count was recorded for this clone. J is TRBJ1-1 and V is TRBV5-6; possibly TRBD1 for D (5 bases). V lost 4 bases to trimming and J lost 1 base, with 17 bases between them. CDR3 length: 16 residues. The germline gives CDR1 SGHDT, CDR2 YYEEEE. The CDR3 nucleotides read TGTGCCAGCAGCCCGGCCGTGGGGCCGGGGAACACTGAAGCTTTCTTT. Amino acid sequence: CASSPAVGPGNTEAFF.

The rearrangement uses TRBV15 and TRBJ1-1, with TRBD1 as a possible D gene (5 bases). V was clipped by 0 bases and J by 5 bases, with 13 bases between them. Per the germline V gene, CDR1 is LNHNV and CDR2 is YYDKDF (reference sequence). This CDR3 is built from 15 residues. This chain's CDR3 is CATSRDAGYETEAFF. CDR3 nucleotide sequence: TGTGCCACCAGCAGAGATGCAGGGTATGAGACTGAAGCTTTCTTT.

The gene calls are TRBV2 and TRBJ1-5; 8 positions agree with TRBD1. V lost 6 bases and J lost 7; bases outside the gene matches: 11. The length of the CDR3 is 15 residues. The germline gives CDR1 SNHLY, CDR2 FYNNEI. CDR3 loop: CASSEDRAVAQPQHF. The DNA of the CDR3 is TGTGCCAGCAGCGAGGACAGGGCGGTGGCGCAGCCCCAGCATTTT.

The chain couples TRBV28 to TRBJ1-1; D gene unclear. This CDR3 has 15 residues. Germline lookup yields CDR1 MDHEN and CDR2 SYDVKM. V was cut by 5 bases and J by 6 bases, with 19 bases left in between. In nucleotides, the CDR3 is TGTGCCAGCAGTGGTAAACACAGTGCCCCGTCTGAAGCTTTCTTT. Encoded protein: CASSGKHSAPSEAFF.

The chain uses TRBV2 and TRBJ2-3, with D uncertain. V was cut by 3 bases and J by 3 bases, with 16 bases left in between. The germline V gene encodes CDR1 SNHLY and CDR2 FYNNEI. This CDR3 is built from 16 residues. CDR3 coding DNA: TGTGCCAGCAGTGAGAGACTGGGTACCATTACAGATACGCAGTATTTT. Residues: CASSERLGTITDTQYF.

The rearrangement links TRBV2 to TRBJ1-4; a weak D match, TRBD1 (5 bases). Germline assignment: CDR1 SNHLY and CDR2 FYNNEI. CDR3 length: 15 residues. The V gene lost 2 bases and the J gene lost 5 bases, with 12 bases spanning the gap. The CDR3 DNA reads TGTGCCAGCAGTGAACTAACTGGGGCGAATGAAAAACTGTTTTTT. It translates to CASSELTGANEKLFF. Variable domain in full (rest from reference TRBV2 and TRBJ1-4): EPEVTQTPSHQVTQMGQEVILRCVPISNHLYFYWYRQILGQKVEFLVSFYNNEISEKSEIFDDQFSVERPDGSNFTLKIRSTKLEDSAMYFCASSELTGANEKLFFGSGTQLSVL.

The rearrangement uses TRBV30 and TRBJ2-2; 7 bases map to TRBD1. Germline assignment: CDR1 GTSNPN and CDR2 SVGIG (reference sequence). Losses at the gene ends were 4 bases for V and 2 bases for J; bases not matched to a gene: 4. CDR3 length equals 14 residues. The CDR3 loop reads CAWKRQGNTGELFF. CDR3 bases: TGTGCCTGGAAGCGACAGGGAAACACCGGGGAGCTGTTTTTT. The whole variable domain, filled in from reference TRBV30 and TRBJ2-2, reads SQTIHQWPATLVQPVGSPLSLECTVEGTSNPNLYWYRQAAGRGLQLLFYSVGIGQISSEVPQNLSASRPQDRQFILSSKKLLLSDSGFYLCAWKRQGNTGELFFGEGSRLTVL.

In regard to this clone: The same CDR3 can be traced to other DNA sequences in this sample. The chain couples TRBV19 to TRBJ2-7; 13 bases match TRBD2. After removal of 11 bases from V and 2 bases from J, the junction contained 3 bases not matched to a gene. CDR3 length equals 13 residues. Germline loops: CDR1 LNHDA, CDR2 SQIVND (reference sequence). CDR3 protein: CASGLAGAYEQYF. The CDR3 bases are TGTGCCTCCGGACTAGCGGGAGCCTACGAGCAGTACTTC.

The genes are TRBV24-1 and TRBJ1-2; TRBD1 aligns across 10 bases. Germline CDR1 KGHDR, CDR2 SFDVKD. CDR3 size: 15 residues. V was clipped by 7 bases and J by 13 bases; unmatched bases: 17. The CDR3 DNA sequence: TGTGCCACCAGAGACAACTTCCGGGACAGGGGTTCCTCCACCTTC. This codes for CATRDNFRDRGSSTF.

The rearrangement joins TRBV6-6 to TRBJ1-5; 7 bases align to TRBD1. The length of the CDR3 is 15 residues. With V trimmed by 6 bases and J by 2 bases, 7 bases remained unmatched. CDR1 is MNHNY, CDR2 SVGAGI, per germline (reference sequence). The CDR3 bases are TGTGCCAGCAGCTCACAGGGGACGGGCAATCAGCCCCAGCATTTT. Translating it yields CASSSQGTGNQPQHF.

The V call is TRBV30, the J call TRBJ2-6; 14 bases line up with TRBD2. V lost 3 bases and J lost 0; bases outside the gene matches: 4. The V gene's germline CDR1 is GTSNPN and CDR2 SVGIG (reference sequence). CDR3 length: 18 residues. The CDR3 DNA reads TGTGCCTGGAGCCGACTAGCGGGAGGGCCCTCTGGGGCCAACGTCCTGACTTTC. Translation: CAWSRLAGGPSGANVLTF.

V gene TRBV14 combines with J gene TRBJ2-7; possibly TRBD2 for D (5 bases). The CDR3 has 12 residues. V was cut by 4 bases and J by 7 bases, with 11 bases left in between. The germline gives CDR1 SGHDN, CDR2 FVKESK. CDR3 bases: TGTGCCAGCAGCCCGGGGAGCGTGGAGCAGTACTTC. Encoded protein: CASSPGSVEQYF.

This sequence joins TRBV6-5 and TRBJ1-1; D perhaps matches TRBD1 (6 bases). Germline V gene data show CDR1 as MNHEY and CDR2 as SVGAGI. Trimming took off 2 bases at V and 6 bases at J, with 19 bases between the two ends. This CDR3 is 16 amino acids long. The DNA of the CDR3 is TGTGCCAGCAGTTACGGTGGGTTTCAGGGGAGGGCTGAAGCTTTCTTT. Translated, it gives CASSYGGFQGRAEAFF.

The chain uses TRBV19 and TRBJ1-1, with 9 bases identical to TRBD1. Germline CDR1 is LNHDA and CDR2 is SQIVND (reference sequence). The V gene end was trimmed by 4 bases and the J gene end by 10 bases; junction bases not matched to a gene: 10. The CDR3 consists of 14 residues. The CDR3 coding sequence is TGTGCCAGTAGTACCACCCCGGGACAGGGAATAGCTTTCTTT. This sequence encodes CASSTTPGQGIAFF.

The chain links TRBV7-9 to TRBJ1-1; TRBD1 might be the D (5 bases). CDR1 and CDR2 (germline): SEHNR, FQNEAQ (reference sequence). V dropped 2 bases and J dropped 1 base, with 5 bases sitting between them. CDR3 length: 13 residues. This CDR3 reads CASSLQGNTEAFF. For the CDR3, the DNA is TGTGCCAGCAGCTTACAGGGGAACACTGAAGCTTTCTTT.

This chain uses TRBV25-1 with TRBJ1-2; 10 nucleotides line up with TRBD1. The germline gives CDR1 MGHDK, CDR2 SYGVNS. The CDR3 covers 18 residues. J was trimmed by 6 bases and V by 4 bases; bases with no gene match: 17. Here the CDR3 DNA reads TGTGCCAGCAGTGCCCTCCAACCCGGGGACAGGGGAATCCATGGCTACACCTTC. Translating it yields CASSALQPGDRGIHGYTF.

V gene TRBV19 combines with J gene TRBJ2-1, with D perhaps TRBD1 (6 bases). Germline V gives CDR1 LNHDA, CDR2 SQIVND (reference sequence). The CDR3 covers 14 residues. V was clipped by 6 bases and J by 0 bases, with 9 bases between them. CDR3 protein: CASRSQGSYNEQFF. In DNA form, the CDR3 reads TGTGCCAGTAGGTCACAGGGCTCCTACAATGAGCAGTTCTTC.

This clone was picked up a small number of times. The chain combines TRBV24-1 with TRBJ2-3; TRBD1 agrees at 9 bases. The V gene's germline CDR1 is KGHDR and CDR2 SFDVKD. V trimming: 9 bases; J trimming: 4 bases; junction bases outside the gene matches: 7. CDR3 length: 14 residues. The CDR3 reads CATFQGQGADTQYF. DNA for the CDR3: TGTGCCACCTTCCAGGGACAGGGTGCAGATACGCAGTATTTT.

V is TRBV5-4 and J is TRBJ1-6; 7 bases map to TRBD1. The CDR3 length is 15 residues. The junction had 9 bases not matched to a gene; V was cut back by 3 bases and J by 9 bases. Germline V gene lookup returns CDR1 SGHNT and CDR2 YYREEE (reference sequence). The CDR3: CASSSGQDGGSPLHF. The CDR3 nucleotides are TGTGCCAGCAGCTCCGGACAGGATGGTGGTTCACCCCTCCACTTT.

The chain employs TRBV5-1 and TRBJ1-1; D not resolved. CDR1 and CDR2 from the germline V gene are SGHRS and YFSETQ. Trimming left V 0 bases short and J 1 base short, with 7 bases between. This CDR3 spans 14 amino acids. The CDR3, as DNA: TGCGCCAGCAGCTTGGTTCCCCAGAACACTGAAGCTTTCTTT. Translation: CASSLVPQNTEAFF.

The CDR3 DNA reads as TGTGCCAGTACTCCCGACAGGGGAAGGGGCTACACCTTC. Its protein product is CASTPDRGRGYTF. The chain couples TRBV19 to TRBJ1-2, with 8 positions matching TRBD1. Germline-derived CDR1 and CDR2 are LNHDA and SQIVND (reference sequence). Losses at the gene ends were 7 bases for V and 8 bases for J; bases not matched to a gene: 9. This CDR3 region has 13 residues. Using reference TRBV19 and TRBJ1-2 for the parts outside the CDR3, the full variable domain is DGGITQSPKYLFRKEGQNVTLSCEQNLNHDAMYWYRQDPGQGLRLIYYSQIVNDFQKGDIAEGYSVSREKKESFPLTVTSAQKNPTAFYLCASTPDRGRGYTFGSGTRLTVV.

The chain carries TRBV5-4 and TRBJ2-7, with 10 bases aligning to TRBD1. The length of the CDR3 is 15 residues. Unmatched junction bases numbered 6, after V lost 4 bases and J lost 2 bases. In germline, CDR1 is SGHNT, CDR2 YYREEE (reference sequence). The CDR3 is CASSRTGQGAYEQYF. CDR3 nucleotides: TGTGCCAGCAGCCGAACAGGACAGGGGGCCTACGAGCAGTACTTC.

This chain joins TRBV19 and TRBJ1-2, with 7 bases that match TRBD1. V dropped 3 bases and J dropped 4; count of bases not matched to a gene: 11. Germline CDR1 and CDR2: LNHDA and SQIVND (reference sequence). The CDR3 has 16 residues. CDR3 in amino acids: CASSMGTTGPGYGYTF. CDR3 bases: TGTGCCAGTAGTATGGGAACGACAGGGCCAGGCTATGGCTACACCTTC.